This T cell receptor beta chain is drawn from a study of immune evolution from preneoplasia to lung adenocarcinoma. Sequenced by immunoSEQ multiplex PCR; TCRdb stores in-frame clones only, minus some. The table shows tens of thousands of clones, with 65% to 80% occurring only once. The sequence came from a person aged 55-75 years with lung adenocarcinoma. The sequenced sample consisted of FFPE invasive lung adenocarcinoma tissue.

The CDR3 coding sequence is TGTGCCAGCACTGGACTTGATGAAGCTCTGTACAATGAGCAGTTCTTC. It is translated as CASTGLDEALYNEQFF. The chain joins TRBV2 to TRBJ2-1, with D perhaps TRBD2 (5 bases). The CDR3 runs 16 residues. The V and J ends lost 7 bases and 4 bases respectively, with 20 bases between them. Germline-derived CDR1 and CDR2 are SNHLY and FYNNEI.